These T cell receptor beta chains were read from a single sample in a study of CD8 T cells in Susac syndrome. TCRdb re-called the immunoSEQ multiplex PCR reads with MiXCR, one entry per CDR3 protein. This sample carries 120,000 or so distinct CDR3 sequences, around 94% of them seen once, and the ten largest clones take 0.25% to 0.3%. The sequenced sample was CD8+ T cells from PBMCs. The receptors were gathered from a human donor with Susac syndrome. Both conserved end residues are part of each CDR3.

J gene	V gene	CDR3 protein
TRBJ1-1	TRBV6-5	CASSRQPGTEAFF
TRBJ2-3	TRBV4-1	CASSQEDSGTDTQYF
TRBJ1-2	TRBV12-3/TRBV12-4	CASSTLQGDGYTF
TRBJ1-2	TRBV6-1	CASSEGPTVDSYTF
TRBJ1-3	TRBV29-1	CSVVPTGDSGNTIYF
TRBJ1-6	TRBV4-3	CASSQSTMGDNSPLHF
TRBJ1-1	TRBV4-1	CASSARYEGNTEAFF
TRBJ2-3	TRBV5-4	CASSLAGDHTDTQYF
TRBJ2-7	TRBV20-1	CSAKTGSWYEQYF
TRBJ1-4	TRBV29-1	CSVYRQGYSEKLFF
TRBJ1-2	TRBV5-6	CASSSGDYGYTF
TRBJ1-1	TRBV11-2	CASSLIKVDTEAFF
TRBJ2-7	TRBV29-1	CSVEEGARAEQYF
TRBJ2-1	TRBV29-1	CSVVGRGKNNEQFF
TRBJ2-6	TRBV7-9	CASSPRSGGSSGANVLTF
TRBJ2-1	TRBV27	CASSLMFGQIPYNEQFF
TRBJ1-5	TRBV6-2/TRBV6-3	CASSAGVWNQPQHF
TRBJ2-1	TRBV14	CASSQSELAAHRFF
TRBJ1-1	TRBV19	CASSSRDRGEAFF
TRBJ1-6	TRBV7-9	CASSLGGTYNSPLHF
TRBJ2-1	TRBV29-1	CSVRSGGGLGEQFF
TRBJ2-7	TRBV10-3	CATHAAEGLNEQYF
TRBJ1-5	TRBV3-1	CASSDDRSNQPQHF
TRBJ2-5	TRBV12-3/TRBV12-4	CASSPGLKETQYF
TRBJ2-2	TRBV27	CASSPSTRPNTGELFF